This T cell receptor beta chain was recorded in a study of T cells after yellow fever vaccination. Study as a whole: With SMART-Seq v4 Ultra Low Input, the fractions containing low cell numbers were prepared.

The ends were cut back, 1 base at V and 7 bases at J, with 14 bases in the middle. The germline V gene encodes CDR1 LGHDT and CDR2 YNNKEL (reference sequence). CDR3 size: 15 residues. Study-wide results and limits: Subsequent booster samples again held most clones from primary vaccination (under 98% CD4, 85% to 90% CD8).

UMIs were added to TCR cDNA along with a universal primer site when it was made by 5'RACE template switching. TCRdb re-analysed the 5' RACE reads in MiXCR, keeping a single row per CDR3 protein. The sample records over 110,000 distinct CDR3 sequences, 7.7% being singletons. This clonotype showed up many times. Its specificity is unknown. The input for sequencing was CD4+ T cells sorted from PBMCs, taken 5 days after the yellow fever booster vaccination. This TCR was sampled from a man aged 30-40 years who received the YFV17D yellow fever vaccine. J is TRBJ2-4 and V is TRBV3-1; no definite D call. The DNA of the CDR3 is TGTGCCAGCAGCCAAGGGGTTGGTGGTGGGAACATTCAGTACTTC. This sequence encodes CASSQGVGGGNIQYF. Using reference TRBV3-1 and TRBJ2-4 for the parts outside the CDR3, the full variable domain is DTAVSQTPKYLVTQMGNDKSIKCEQNLGHDTMYWYKQDSKKFLKIMFSYNNKELIINETVPNRFSPKSPDKAHLNLHINSLELGDSAVYFCASSQGVGGGNIQYFGAGTRLSVL.